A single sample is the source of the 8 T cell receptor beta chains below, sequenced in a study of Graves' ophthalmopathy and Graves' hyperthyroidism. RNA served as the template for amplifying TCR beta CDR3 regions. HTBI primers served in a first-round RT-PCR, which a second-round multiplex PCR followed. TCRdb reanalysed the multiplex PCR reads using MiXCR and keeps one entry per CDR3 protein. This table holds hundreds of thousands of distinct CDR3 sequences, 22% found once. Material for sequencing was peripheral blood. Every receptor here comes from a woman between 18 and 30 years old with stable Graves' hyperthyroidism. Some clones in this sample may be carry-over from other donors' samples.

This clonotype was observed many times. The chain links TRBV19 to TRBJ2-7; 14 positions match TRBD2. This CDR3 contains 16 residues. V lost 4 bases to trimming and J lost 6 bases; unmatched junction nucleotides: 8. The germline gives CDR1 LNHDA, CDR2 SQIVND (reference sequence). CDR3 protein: CASSTMGLAGVREQYF. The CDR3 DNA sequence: TGTGCCAGTAGTACCATGGGACTAGCGGGAGTGCGCGAGCAGTACTTC.

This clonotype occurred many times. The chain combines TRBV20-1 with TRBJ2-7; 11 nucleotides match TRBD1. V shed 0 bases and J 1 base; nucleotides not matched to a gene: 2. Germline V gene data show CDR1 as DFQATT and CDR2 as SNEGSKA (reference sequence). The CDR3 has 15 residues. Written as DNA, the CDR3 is TGCAGTGCTAGAGACGGGACAGGGGGATCCTACGAGCAGTACTTC. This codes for CSARDGTGGSYEQYF.

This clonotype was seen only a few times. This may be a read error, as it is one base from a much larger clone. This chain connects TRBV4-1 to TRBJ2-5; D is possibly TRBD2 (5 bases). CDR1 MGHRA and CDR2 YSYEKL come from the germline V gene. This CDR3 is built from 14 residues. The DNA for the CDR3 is TGCGCCAGCAGCCAAGGTGACATTGGGGAGACCAAGTACTTC. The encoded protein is CASSQGDIGETKYF.

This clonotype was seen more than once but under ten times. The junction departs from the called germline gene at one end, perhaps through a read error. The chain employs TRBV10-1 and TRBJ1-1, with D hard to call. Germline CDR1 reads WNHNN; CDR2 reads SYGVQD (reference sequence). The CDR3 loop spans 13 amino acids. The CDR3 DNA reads TGCGCCAGCAATGAGGGTTCACACACTGAAGCTTTCTTT. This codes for CASNEGSHTEAFF.

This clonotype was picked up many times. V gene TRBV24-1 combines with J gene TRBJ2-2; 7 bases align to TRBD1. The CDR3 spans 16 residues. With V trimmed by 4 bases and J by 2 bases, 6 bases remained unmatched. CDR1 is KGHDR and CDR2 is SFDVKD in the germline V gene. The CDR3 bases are TGTGCCACCAGTGAATCCGGGACAGCAAACACCGGGGAGCTGTTTTTT. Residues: CATSESGTANTGELFF.

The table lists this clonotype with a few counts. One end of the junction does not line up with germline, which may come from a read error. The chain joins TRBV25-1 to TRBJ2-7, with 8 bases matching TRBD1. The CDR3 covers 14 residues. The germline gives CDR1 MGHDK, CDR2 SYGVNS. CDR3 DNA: TGTGCCAGCAGCCCGGGACAGGACTCCTCCGAGCAGTACTTC. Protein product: CASSPGQDSSEQYF.

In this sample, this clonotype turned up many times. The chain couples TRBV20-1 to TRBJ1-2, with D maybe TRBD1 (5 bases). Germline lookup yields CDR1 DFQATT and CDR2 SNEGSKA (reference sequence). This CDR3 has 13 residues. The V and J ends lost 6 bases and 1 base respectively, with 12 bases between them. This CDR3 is CSAPEDNNYGYTF. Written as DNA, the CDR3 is TGCAGTGCACCCGAGGACAATAACTATGGCTACACCTTC.

DNA for the CDR3: TGTGCCAGCAGCTTGGTAGGCGGACAGGACCTAAGCAATCAGCCCCAGCATTTT. This codes for CASSLVGGQDLSNQPQHF. The V call is TRBV5-6, the J call TRBJ1-5; TRBD1 matches 7 bases. This CDR3 contains 18 residues. Trimming at V came to 0 bases and at J to 1 base, leaving 10 bases not matched to a gene. CDR1 and CDR2 (germline): SGHDT, YYEEEE. The full variable domain, in which reference TRBV5-6 and TRBJ1-5 provide the parts outside the CDR3, is DAGVTQSPTHLIKTRGQQVTLRCSPKSGHDTVSWYQQALGQGPQFIFQYYEEEERQRGNFPDRFSGHQFPNYSSELNVNALLLGDSALYLCASSLVGGQDLSNQPQHFGDGTRLSIL.